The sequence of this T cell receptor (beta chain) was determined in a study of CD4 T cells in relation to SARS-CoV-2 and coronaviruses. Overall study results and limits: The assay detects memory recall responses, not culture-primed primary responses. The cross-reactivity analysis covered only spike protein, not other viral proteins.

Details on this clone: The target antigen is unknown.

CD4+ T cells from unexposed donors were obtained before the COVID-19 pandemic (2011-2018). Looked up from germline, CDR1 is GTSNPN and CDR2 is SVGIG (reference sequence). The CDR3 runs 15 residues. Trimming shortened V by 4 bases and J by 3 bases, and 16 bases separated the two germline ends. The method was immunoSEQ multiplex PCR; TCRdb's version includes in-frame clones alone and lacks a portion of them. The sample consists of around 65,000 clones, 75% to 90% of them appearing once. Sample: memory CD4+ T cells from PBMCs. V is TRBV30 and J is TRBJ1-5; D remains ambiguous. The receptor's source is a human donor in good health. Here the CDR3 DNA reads TGTGCCTGGAAGGTGCGGCGCAGCATCAATCAGCCCCAGCATTTT. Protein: CAWKVRRSINQPQHF.